This T cell receptor (beta chain) derives from a study of CDR3 diversity in severe acne. This clonotype has a count of ten or more. MiXCR was run by TCRdb on the PCR reads, yielding one entry per CDR3 protein. The sample holds fewer than 90,000 distinct CDR3 sequences, under 60% seen once. Germline V lookup: CDR1 LGHNT, CDR2 FRNRAP. The CDR3 contains 15 residues. The V gene end was trimmed by 6 bases and the J gene end by 0 bases; junction bases not matched to a gene: 8. The material sequenced was blood. The sequence was collected from a male donor in good health, without acne. The genes are TRBV12-5 and TRBJ2-7; TRBD2 matches 7 bases. The CDR3 DNA reads TGTGCTAGTGGCTCGCGCGGGAGCCACTCCTACGAGCAGTACTTC. This encodes CASGSRGSHSYEQYF.